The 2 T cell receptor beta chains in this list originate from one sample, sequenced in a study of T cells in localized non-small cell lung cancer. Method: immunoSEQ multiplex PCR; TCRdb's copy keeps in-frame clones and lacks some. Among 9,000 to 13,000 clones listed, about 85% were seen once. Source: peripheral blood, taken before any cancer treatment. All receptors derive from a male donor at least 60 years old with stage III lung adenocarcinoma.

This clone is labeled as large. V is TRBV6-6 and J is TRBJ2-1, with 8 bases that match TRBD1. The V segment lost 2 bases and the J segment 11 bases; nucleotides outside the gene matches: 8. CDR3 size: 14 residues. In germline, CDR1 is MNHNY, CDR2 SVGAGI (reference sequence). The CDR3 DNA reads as TGTGCCAGCAGTTACGCACCCGACAGGGGTCAGCAGTTCTTC. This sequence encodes CASSYAPDRGQQFF.

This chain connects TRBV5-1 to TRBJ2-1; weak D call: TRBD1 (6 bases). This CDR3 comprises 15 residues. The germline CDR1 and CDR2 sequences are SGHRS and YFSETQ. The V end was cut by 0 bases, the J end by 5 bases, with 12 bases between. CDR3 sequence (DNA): TGCGCCAGCAGCTTGGACGGACAGTCTCACAATGAGCAGTTCTTC. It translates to CASSLDGQSHNEQFF.